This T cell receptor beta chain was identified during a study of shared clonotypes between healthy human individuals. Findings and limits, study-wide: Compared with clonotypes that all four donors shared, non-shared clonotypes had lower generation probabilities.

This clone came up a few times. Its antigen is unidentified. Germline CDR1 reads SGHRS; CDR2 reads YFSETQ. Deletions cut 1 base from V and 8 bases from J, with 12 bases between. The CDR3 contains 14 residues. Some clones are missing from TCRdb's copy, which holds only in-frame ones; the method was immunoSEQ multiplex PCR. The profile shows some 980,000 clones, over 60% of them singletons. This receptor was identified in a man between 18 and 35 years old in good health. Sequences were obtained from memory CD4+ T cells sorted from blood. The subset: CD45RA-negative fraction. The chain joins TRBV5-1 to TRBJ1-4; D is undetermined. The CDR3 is CASSLKAQGEKLFF. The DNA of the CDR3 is TGCGCCAGCAGCTTGAAGGCCCAAGGGGAAAAACTGTTTTTT.